One sample yielded the 28 T cell receptor beta chains listed below, sequenced in a study of blood T cells in healthy people across ages. PCR was performed a second time for about 7 to 11 cycles using a sample-barcoded 5' primer and a J-beta primer mix. MiXCR was run by TCRdb on the 5' RACE reads, yielding one entry per CDR3 protein. The sample lists about 780,000 distinct CDR3 sequences; less than 80% were seen once. The sample consisted of blood. Receptors were obtained from a young man in good health.

This clonotype was observed a few times. The rearrangement uses TRBV12-3 or TRBV12-4 and TRBJ2-4; TRBD1 aligns across 8 bases. The trim removed 5 bases at V and 2 bases at J, leaving 5 bases unmatched. The CDR3 loop spans 15 amino acids. The CDR3 sequence is CASSPDRGPKNIQYF. DNA of the CDR3: TGTGCCAGCAGTCCCGACAGGGGTCCCAAAAACATTCAGTACTTC.

The chain couples TRBV7-2 to TRBJ2-7; TRBD1 matches 8 bases. This CDR3 is 15 amino acids long. The V gene end was trimmed by 1 base and the J gene end by 4 bases; junction bases not matched to a gene: 6. Germline lookup yields CDR1 SGHTA and CDR2 FQGNSA. The CDR3 region has the DNA TGTGCCAGCAGCTTAGTGGCAGGGGGCATGTACGAGCAGTACTTC. As protein: CASSLVAGGMYEQYF. Variable domain in full (rest from reference TRBV7-2 and TRBJ2-7): GAGVSQSPSNKVTEKGKDVELRCDPISGHTALYWYRQSLGQGLEFLIYFQGNSAPDKSGLPSDRFSAERTGGSVSTLTIQRTQQEDSAVYLCASSLVAGGMYEQYFGPGTRLTVT.

The chain recombines TRBV9 with TRBJ1-2; 7 bases agree with TRBD1. The length of the CDR3 is 15 residues. From germline, CDR1 is SGDLS and CDR2 YYNGEE. The V and J ends lost 10 bases and 8 bases, in that order; junction bases with no gene match: 20. The CDR3 bases are TGTGCCTCGGGGGACAGAGGGACCTCGGGGAAAGGCTACACCTTC. Protein product: CASGDRGTSGKGYTF.

The chain couples TRBV30 to TRBJ2-6; D might be TRBD1 (6 bases). The CDR3 is 18 residues long. Trimming shortened V by 5 bases and J by 4 bases, and 24 bases separated the two germline ends. Germline V gene data show CDR1 as GTSNPN and CDR2 as SVGIG (reference sequence). DNA for the CDR3: TGTGCCTGGGACACCCCCGGGACACTTAGTGCCGGGGCCAACGTCCTGACTTTC. This codes for CAWDTPGTLSAGANVLTF.

The chain links TRBV20-1 to TRBJ2-1, with D uncertain. The J call may be wrong; the DNA end is better matched by TRBJ2-7. CDR3 size: 11 residues. CDR1 DFQATT and CDR2 SNEGSKA come from the germline V gene (reference sequence). CDR3 protein: CSAAAYNEQYF. CDR3 coding DNA: TGCAGTGCTGCCGCGTACAATGAGCAGTACTTC.

This clonotype was seen a few times. The chain has TRBV7-9 and TRBJ1-2; no definite D call. Trimming removed 3 bases at V and 9 bases at J, with 11 bases between. The CDR3 extends over 12 amino acids. Germline CDR1 reads SEHNR; CDR2 reads FQNEAQ (reference sequence). The CDR3 sequence: CASSFGLGSYTF. DNA for the CDR3: TGTGCCAGCAGCTTCGGGCTAGGAAGCTACACCTTC.

V usage is TRBV2 and J usage is TRBJ1-4, with 7 bases identical to TRBD1. CDR3 length: 14 residues. After removal of 7 bases from V and 5 bases from J, the junction contained 7 bases not matched to a gene. Germline values: CDR1 SNHLY, CDR2 FYNNEI. The CDR3 coding sequence is TGTGCCAGCAAAAGGGACAGAGAAAATGAAAAACTGTTTTTT. Translating it yields CASKRDRENEKLFF.

The chain recombines TRBV7-3 with TRBJ1-2; D is uncertain. CDR3 length equals 13 residues. V was clipped by 5 bases and J by 2 bases, with 9 bases between them. The germline V gene has CDR1 SGHTA and CDR2 FQGTGA. The CDR3 spells CASSVDANYGYTF. DNA of the CDR3: TGTGCCAGCAGCGTGGACGCGAACTATGGCTACACCTTC.

This rearrangement joins TRBV7-2 to TRBJ2-7, with TRBD2 identical over 8 bases. Germline CDR1 is SGHTA and CDR2 is FQGNSA. CDR3 length: 16 residues. The trim removed 1 base at V and 3 bases at J, leaving 8 bases unmatched. CDR3 loop: CASSLVAGLRSYEQYF. The CDR3 DNA reads TGTGCCAGCAGCTTAGTAGCGGGGTTGAGAAGCTACGAGCAGTACTTC.

The chain combines TRBV5-1 with TRBJ2-6; D call uncertain. The CDR3 length is 16 residues. V lost 4 bases, J lost 2 bases, and 13 bases lay in between. Germline assignment: CDR1 SGHRS and CDR2 YFSETQ. As DNA, the CDR3 is TGCGCCAGCAGCACGGCCCAGGTTCCTGGGGCCAACGTCCTGACTTTC. The encoded protein is CASSTAQVPGANVLTF.

This clonotype was recorded once. Here the CDR3 DNA reads TGCGCCAGCAGCCCGACATGGGACAGGGTACGGGAGACCCAGTACTTC. This translates into CASSPTWDRVRETQYF. This chain uses TRBV5-1 with TRBJ2-5, with TRBD1 matching 9 bases. The ends lost 4 bases at V and 5 bases at J; junction bases unmatched: 12. From germline, CDR1 is SGHRS and CDR2 YFSETQ. CDR3 size: 16 residues.

The gene calls are TRBV4-1 and TRBJ1-2, with D hard to call. Trimming took 3 bases from V and 4 from J, leaving 15 bases between them. CDR1 is MGHRA, CDR2 YSYEKL, per germline. The CDR3 length is 15 residues. CDR3 DNA: TGCGCCAGCAGCCATCGCGGTGGGCAGTTCTATGGCTACACCTTC. Its protein is CASSHRGGQFYGYTF.

V usage is TRBV29-1 and J usage is TRBJ1-2; D is uncertain. Per the germline V gene, CDR1 is SQVTM and CDR2 is ANQGSEA. The CDR3 sequence is 12 residues long. The germline V and J ends were trimmed by 3 bases and 5 bases, with 10 bases remaining between them. CDR3 amino acids: CSVEAGKYGYTF. The CDR3 DNA follows: TGCAGCGTTGAGGCTGGGAAGTATGGCTACACCTTC.

This clonotype has just a few counts. The V and J genes are TRBV20-1 and TRBJ1-5; perhaps TRBD1 as D (5 bases). From germline, CDR1 is DFQATT and CDR2 SNEGSKA (reference sequence). The CDR3 consists of 13 residues. V lost 5 bases, J lost 5 bases, and 13 bases lay in between. Here the CDR3 reads CSAGGKGHQPQHF. The CDR3 DNA is TGCAGTGCTGGGGGAAAAGGGCATCAGCCCCAGCATTTT.

This sequence joins TRBV9 and TRBJ2-5, with 8 bases that match TRBD1. TRBJ2-7 explains the end of the DNA better; the J call may be wrong. Per germline, CDR1 SGDLS and CDR2 YYNGEE. There are 15 residues in the CDR3. CDR3 DNA: TGTGCCAGCAGCGTAGTGGACAGGGAGGTCAACGAGCAGTACTTC. It encodes CASSVVDREVNEQYF.

V and J are TRBV29-1 and TRBJ2-1, with 8 nucleotides matching TRBD2. Germline CDR1 and CDR2: SQVTM and ANQGSEA. V dropped 4 bases and J dropped 8; count of bases not matched to a gene: 10. The length of the CDR3 is 14 residues. The CDR3 DNA follows: TGCAGCGTTGCCCCGGGGGGGGCTTTCGATGAGCAGTTCTTC. Protein sequence: CSVAPGGAFDEQFF.

This clonotype was observed a few times. V usage is TRBV6-1 and J usage is TRBJ2-5, with 12 bases identical to TRBD1. J was trimmed by 4 bases and V by 8 bases; bases with no gene match: 8. The length of the CDR3 is 15 residues. Germline V gene lookup returns CDR1 MNHNS and CDR2 SASEGT. In DNA form, the CDR3 reads TGTGCCAGCGGTCCGGGACAGGGGGCGGGAGAGACCCAGTACTTC. It translates to CASGPGQGAGETQYF.

V usage is TRBV9 and J usage is TRBJ2-4; maybe TRBD1 (6 bases). The length of the CDR3 is 16 residues. Germline CDR1 is SGDLS and CDR2 is YYNGEE. V gave up 3 bases and J gave up 0 bases, with 13 bases separating them. The CDR3 nucleotides are TGTGCCAGCAGCGGGGGGACACCCCTAGCCAAAAACATTCAGTACTTC. Translation gives CASSGGTPLAKNIQYF.

About this clonotype itself: It may be a read error: a sequence one base away is much more abundant. V usage is TRBV28 and J usage is TRBJ2-7, with TRBD1 identical over 8 bases. The germline gives CDR1 MDHEN, CDR2 SYDVKM. This CDR3 contains 12 residues. V dropped 6 bases and J dropped 6; count of bases not matched to a gene: 4. CDR3 bases: TGTGCCAGCAGACAAACAGGGGGCGAGCAGTACTTC. Translated: CASRQTGGEQYF.

This clonotype showed up just a few times. The chain joins TRBV7-8 to TRBJ2-7, with 7 bases that match TRBD2. The V gene's germline CDR1 is SGHVS and CDR2 FQNEAQ. This CDR3 comprises 14 residues. Unmatched junction bases numbered 6, after V lost 5 bases and J lost 2 bases. CDR3 DNA: TGTGCCAGCAGCCGGGACTACGGAGCCTACGAGCAGTACTTC. It codes for CASSRDYGAYEQYF.

This chain connects TRBV5-6 to TRBJ2-7; D may be TRBD1 or TRBD2 (6 bases each). Trimming took 7 bases from V and 6 from J, leaving 20 bases between them. The germline CDR1 and CDR2 sequences are SGHDT and YYEEEE. The CDR3 runs 14 residues. The CDR3 bases are TGTGCCAGCCATGGGGCGGGACAACCAATCGAGCAGTACTTC. Amino acids: CASHGAGQPIEQYF.

The chain combines TRBV4-3 with TRBJ1-4, with TRBD1 identical over 11 bases. The length of the CDR3 is 17 residues. CDR1 is LGHNA, CDR2 YSLEER, per germline. J gave up 8 bases and V 0 bases, and 8 bases lay outside the gene matches. The CDR3 coding sequence is TGCGCCAGCAGCCAAGATTTCCCCGGGACAGGGGGGGAAAAACTGTTTTTT. Encoded protein: CASSQDFPGTGGEKLFF.

The chain is built from TRBV7-3 and TRBJ2-3; weak D call: TRBD2 (5 bases). The CDR3 covers 16 residues. Per germline, CDR1 SGHTA and CDR2 FQGTGA. V was trimmed by 2 bases and J by 3 bases, leaving 15 bases between them. CDR3 DNA: TGTGCCAGCAGCTTATTGAGCGGTCGGGTGACAGATACGCAGTATTTT. This translates into CASSLLSGRVTDTQYF.

This clonotype was picked up one time. J is TRBJ1-2 and V is TRBV29-1; a possible D gene is TRBD1 (6 bases). Trimming left V 6 bases short and J 9 bases short, with 20 bases between. The germline CDR1 and CDR2 sequences are SQVTM and ANQGSEA. This CDR3 is 13 amino acids long. CDR3 in DNA: TGCAGCGTCCAAGGATGGGATGGGGACAGCTACACCTTC. Translation gives CSVQGWDGDSYTF. The whole variable domain, filled in from reference TRBV29-1 and TRBJ1-2, reads SAVISQKPSRDICQRGTSLTIQCQVDSQVTMMFWYRQQPGQSLTLIATANQGSEATYESGFVIDKFPISRPNLTFSTLTVSNMSPEDSSIYLCSVQGWDGDSYTFGSGTRLTVV.

The chain is built from TRBV7-9 and TRBJ1-5; D gene unclear. Germline V CDR1 and CDR2: SEHNR, FQNEAQ (reference sequence). Trimming took 5 bases from V and 5 from J, leaving 10 bases between them. The CDR3 length is 13 residues. The DNA of the CDR3 is TGTGCCAGCAGCCCGAGTGGGGATCAGCCCCAGCATTTT. Protein product: CASSPSGDQPQHF.

This clonotype was seen only a few times. The chain carries TRBV20-1 and TRBJ1-5; 9 nucleotides line up with TRBD1. In germline, CDR1 is DFQATT, CDR2 SNEGSKA (reference sequence). The CDR3 has 15 amino acids. The V segment lost 6 bases and the J segment 2 bases; nucleotides outside the gene matches: 8. The CDR3 DNA reads TGCAGTGCCTTACAGGGGGCTTTTGGCAATCAGCCCCAGCATTTT. It yields the protein CSALQGAFGNQPQHF.

The chain couples TRBV7-9 to TRBJ1-4, with a possible D match to TRBD1 (5 bases). CDR3 length: 15 amino acids. Germline lookup yields CDR1 SEHNR and CDR2 FQNEAQ (reference sequence). V shed 1 base and J shed 8 bases, with 14 bases lying between them. The CDR3 is CASSLVLPRQEKLFF. CDR3 nucleotide sequence: TGTGCCAGCAGCTTAGTCTTGCCCCGACAGGAAAAACTGTTTTTT. Full variable domain (outside the CDR3, taken from reference TRBV7-9 and TRBJ1-4): DTGVSQNPRHKITKRGQNVTFRCDPISEHNRLYWYRQTLGQGPEFLTYFQNEAQLEKSRLLSDRFSAERPKGSFSTLEIQRTEQGDSAMYLCASSLVLPRQEKLFFGSGTQLSVL.

The V and J genes are TRBV9 and TRBJ2-5, with TRBD2 as a possible D gene (7 bases). Germline CDR1 is SGDLS and CDR2 is YYNGEE. This CDR3 has 14 amino acids. Trimming pared 3 bases from V and 4 bases from J, leaving 13 bases between. This chain's CDR3 is CASSASGGLETQYF. DNA of the CDR3: TGTGCCAGCAGCGCCTCCGGGGGGCTAGAGACCCAGTACTTC.